This TCR beta chain was sequenced for a study of identical twins. MiXCR was run by TCRdb on the 5' RACE reads, yielding one entry per CDR3 protein. The data contain about 690,000 distinct CDR3 sequences, over 5% of them singletons. CDR1 and CDR2 from the germline V gene are SGHRS and YFSETQ. V shed 0 bases and J shed 2 bases, with 13 bases lying between them. The CDR3 loop spans 16 amino acids. This clonotype was seen at least ten times. This TCR derives from a man younger than 35 in good health. Sequencing was carried out using naive T cells sorted from blood. This sequence joins TRBV5-1 and TRBJ2-3; D unclear. CDR3 sequence reads: CASSLGSLSLTDTQYF. CDR3 bases: TGCGCCAGCAGCTTGGGGTCGCTGTCACTCACAGATACGCAGTATTTT. Complete variable domain (other parts from reference TRBV5-1 and TRBJ2-3): KAGVTQTPRYLIKTRGQQVTLSCSPISGHRSVSWYQQTPGQGLQFLFEYFSETQRNKGNFPGRFSGRQFSNSRSEMNVSTLELGDSALYLCASSLGSLSLTDTQYFGPGTRLTVL.